Listed below are T cell receptor beta chains from one sample, sequenced in a study of T-cell reconstitution after alpha-beta-depleted transplantation in children. Via MiXCR, TCRdb re-called the PCR reads, giving one row per CDR3 protein. The repertoire includes more than 300,000 distinct CDR3 sequences, around 16% of them detected once, and roughly two fifths sits in the top ten. The specimen comprised PBMCs, mostly from graft donor cells, sampled 360 days after TCRalphabeta/CD19-depleted stem cell transplant. The receptors here all came from a male patient between 2 and 10 years old who had a stem cell transplant for acute lymphoblastic leukemia, so the T cells may come from the graft donor. CDR3s include the opening cysteine and the closing phenylalanine or tryptophan. The order of the fields is CDR3 length, V gene, J gene, CDR3 protein.

12,TRBV7-9,TRBJ1-2,CASTQDGGGYTF
17,TRBV4-3,TRBJ1-4,CASSQVALAGANEKLFF
16,TRBV5-1,TRBJ2-3,CASSPAIGGPTDTQYF
16,TRBV18,TRBJ2-2,CASSPWRGAGTGELFF
16,TRBV28,TRBJ2-1,CASRPGREWSYNEQFF
13,TRBV7-2,TRBJ1-1,CASSLIRDTEAFF
14,TRBV7-2,TRBJ2-7,CASRTSGRYYEQYF
16,TRBV6-1,TRBJ2-3,CASSRLLGTSEDTQYF
14,TRBV5-6,TRBJ2-3,CASSTVTGVDTQYF
13,TRBV4-1,TRBJ2-7,CASSRTGPMEQYF
14,TRBV12-5,TRBJ2-1,CASGLVPYRNEQFF
17,TRBV28,TRBJ2-5,CASTQTLGSWGQETQYF
15,TRBV9,TRBJ2-3,CASSVGPPMGDTQYF
16,TRBV5-1,TRBJ2-1,CASSYIAGGTYNEQFF
15,TRBV6-1,TRBJ2-7,CASTNLAGLSYEQYF
15,TRBV29-1,TRBJ2-2,CSALGGGSDTGELFF
16,TRBV4-1,TRBJ2-1,CASSQDNRAAYNEQFF
14,TRBV28,TRBJ1-6,CASSFRQSNSPLHF
15,TRBV11-2,TRBJ2-7,CASSLEREVPYEQYF
15,TRBV7-8,TRBJ2-1,CASSPPTRRVNEQFF
14,TRBV24-1,TRBJ2-7,CATSQSGRGYEQYF
16,TRBV7-8,TRBJ2-1,CASSSQASGLYNEQFF
14,TRBV7-9,TRBJ2-2,CASRGTANTGELFF
14,TRBV4-1,TRBJ2-7,CASSQTGNSYEQYF
17,TRBV10-3,TRBJ2-3,CAISVGRLAGGGDTQYF
16,TRBV25-1,TRBJ2-2,CASSKLAGANTGELFF
14,TRBV20-1,TRBJ2-3,CSASPQVWADTQYF
15,TRBV5-1,TRBJ2-5,CASSFSGRALETQYF
15,TRBV28,TRBJ2-3,CASSSSTPLGNTQYF
16,TRBV4-1,TRBJ2-7,CASSQDGGGMGYEQYF
16,TRBV28,TRBJ2-7,CASSFPYRDSSYEQYF
19,TRBV20-1,TRBJ2-1,CSARDLGGTFRSFYNEQFF
15,TRBV5-1,TRBJ1-5,CASSPKGGGNQPQHF
14,TRBV24-1,TRBJ2-1,CATSDFEGYNEQFF
14,TRBV27,TRBJ2-1,CASSLGGAHNEQFF
16,TRBV13,TRBJ2-7,CASSLRGLAGHYEQYF
15,TRBV12-3/TRBV12-4,TRBJ2-1,CASSLDLTAPKEQFF
12,TRBV12-5,TRBJ2-7,CASGPSLYEQYF
13,TRBV28,TRBJ2-3,CASASVRTDTQYF
16,TRBV7-9,TRBJ1-4,CASSLDYTATNEKLFF
18,TRBV7-8,TRBJ2-1,CASSFLPPLAPLHNEQFF
16,TRBV11-2,TRBJ1-1,CASSVRTWHLGTEAFF
13,TRBV20-1,TRBJ2-1,CSATGTSYSEQFF
14,TRBV6-5,TRBJ2-3,CASILAPTQHTQYF
14,TRBV12-3/TRBV12-4,TRBJ2-7,CASSGGLPKGEQYF
14,TRBV7-9,TRBJ1-3,CASSLGGRRNTIYF
12,TRBV29-1,TRBJ2-2,CSVIQGNGELFF
14,TRBV12-3/TRBV12-4,TRBJ1-1,CASTMGRQDTEAFF
15,TRBV5-1,TRBJ2-3,CASSSQIGATDTQYF
12,TRBV6-2/TRBV6-3,TRBJ1-6,CASSASYSPLHF
13,TRBV10-3,TRBJ2-7,CAISETAPYEQYF
15,TRBV28,TRBJ2-2,CASIGAGDNTGELFF
14,TRBV4-3,TRBJ1-1,CASSQAAAGTEAFF
20,TRBV29-1,TRBJ1-2,CSVVSSELDRDGWGLYGYTF